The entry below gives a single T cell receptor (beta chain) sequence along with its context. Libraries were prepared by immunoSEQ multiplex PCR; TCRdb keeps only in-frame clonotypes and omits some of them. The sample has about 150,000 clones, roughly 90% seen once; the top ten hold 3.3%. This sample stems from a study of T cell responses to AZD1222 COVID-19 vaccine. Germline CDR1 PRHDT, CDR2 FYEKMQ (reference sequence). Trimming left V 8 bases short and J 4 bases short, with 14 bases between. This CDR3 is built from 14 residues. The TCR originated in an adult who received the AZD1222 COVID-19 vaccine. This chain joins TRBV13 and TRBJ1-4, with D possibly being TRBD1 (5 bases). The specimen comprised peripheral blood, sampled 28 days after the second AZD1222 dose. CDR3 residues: CASSLGGFNEKLFF. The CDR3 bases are TGTGCCAGCTCCCTGGGGGGGTTTAATGAAAAACTGTTTTTT. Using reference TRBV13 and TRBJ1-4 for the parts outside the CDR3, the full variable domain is AAGVIQSPRHLIKEKRETATLKCYPIPRHDTVYWYQQGPGQDPQFLISFYEKMQSDKGSIPDRFSAQQFSDYHSELNMSSLELGDSALYFCASSLGGFNEKLFFGSGTQLSVL.